A single sample is the source of the 19 T cell receptor beta chains below, sequenced in a study of blood T cells in healthy people across ages. A J-beta primer mix and a sample-barcoded 5' primer were used in a second PCR of roughly 7 to 12 cycles. A single record per CDR3 protein comes from TCRdb applying MiXCR to the 5' RACE reads. The sample holds 1 million or so distinct CDR3 sequences, more than 40% seen once. Input material: blood. Source of these receptors: an older woman in good health.

This clonotype was detected only a few times. The J gene is TRBJ2-7, the V gene TRBV7-2; 10 nucleotides match TRBD2. Germline V CDR1 and CDR2: SGHTA, FQGNSA. The V and J ends lost 4 bases and 9 bases, in that order; junction bases with no gene match: 9. The CDR3 totals 14 residues. Here the CDR3 DNA reads TGTGCCAGCAGCTCCAGGACTAGCGGATGGGGGCAGTACTTC. This gives the protein CASSSRTSGWGQYF.

V usage is TRBV11-2 and J usage is TRBJ1-6; 9 bases map to TRBD1. V was clipped by 4 bases and J by 10 bases; unmatched bases: 5. The CDR3 length is 14 residues. The V gene's germline CDR1 is SGHAT and CDR2 FQNNGV. The CDR3 is CASSSQGARSPLHF. The CDR3 coding sequence is TGTGCCAGCAGCTCACAGGGGGCGCGGTCACCCCTCCACTTT.

This clonotype was seen a handful of times. The rearrangement joins TRBV6-5 to TRBJ2-1; D unclear. The CDR3 contains 13 residues. In germline, CDR1 is MNHEY, CDR2 SVGAGI. Trimming cost V 3 bases and J 8 bases, with 11 bases left between them. CDR3 DNA: TGTGCCAGCAGTTATCTTACGAGCGATGAGCAGTTCTTC. It translates to CASSYLTSDEQFF.

The genes are TRBV7-2 and TRBJ2-5; TRBD2 matches 9 bases. Germline V gives CDR1 SGHTA, CDR2 FQGNSA. The trim removed 3 bases at V and 2 bases at J, leaving 7 bases unmatched. The CDR3 covers 16 residues. CDR3 in amino acids: CASSFGTSREQETQYF. Here the CDR3 DNA reads TGTGCCAGCAGCTTCGGGACTAGCCGGGAACAAGAGACCCAGTACTTC.

CDR3 loop: CASSQKSEQFF. The CDR3, as DNA: TGTGCCAGCTCACAAAAGTCTGAGCAGTTCTTC. The gene calls are TRBV18 and TRBJ2-1; D is ambiguous. This CDR3 region has 11 residues. The V and J ends lost 4 bases and 9 bases respectively, with 7 bases between them. The germline V gene encodes CDR1 KGHSH and CDR2 LQKENI.

This CDR3 reads CASRGTNRETQYF. The CDR3 nucleotides read TGTGCCAGCAGGGGGACTAACCGGGAGACCCAGTACTTC. This chain links TRBV12-3 or TRBV12-4 with TRBJ2-5; 7 bases agree with TRBD2. The CDR3 contains 13 residues. The V segment lost 6 bases and the J segment 5 bases; nucleotides outside the gene matches: 6.

The J gene is TRBJ2-7, the V gene TRBV30; D could derive from TRBD1 or TRBD2 (6 bases each). In germline, CDR1 is GTSNPN, CDR2 SVGIG (reference sequence). The CDR3 runs to 14 residues. Trimming removed 4 bases at V and 2 bases at J, with 15 bases between. In DNA form, the CDR3 reads TGTGCCTGGAAGAGGGGGGCCGGACCCTACGAGCAGTACTTC. Translated: CAWKRGAGPYEQYF. Filled out from reference TRBV30 and TRBJ2-7, the complete variable domain reads SQTIHQWPATLVQPVGSPLSLECTVEGTSNPNLYWYRQAAGRGLQLLFYSVGIGQISSEVPQNLSASRPQDRQFILSSKKLLLSDSGFYLCAWKRGAGPYEQYFGPGTRLTVT.

A remark on this clonotype: At one end the junction does not follow the germline gene, possibly because of a read error. This chain links TRBV27 with TRBJ2-7; 9 bases fit TRBD2. In germline, CDR1 is MNHEY, CDR2 SMNVEV (reference sequence). This CDR3 is built from 16 residues. In nucleotides, the CDR3 is TGTGCCAGCAGTCTATCCGGGACTAGCTTGGCCTACGAGCAGTACTTC. Translating it yields CASSLSGTSLAYEQYF.

This clonotype has only one observation. The DNA of the CDR3 is TGTGCCAGCAGCTTAGGGGGTAGCGGGTATCTCTCCTACGAGCAGTACTTC. It encodes CASSLGGSGYLSYEQYF. The rearrangement joins TRBV7-2 to TRBJ2-7; 7 positions match TRBD2. This CDR3 has 17 residues. Germline values: CDR1 SGHTA, CDR2 FQGNSA. V lost 1 base and J lost 0; bases outside the gene matches: 9.

This clonotype was recorded many times. This chain connects TRBV29-1 to TRBJ2-7, with 7 bases aligning to TRBD1. From germline, CDR1 is SQVTM and CDR2 ANQGSEA. This CDR3 has 13 residues. J was trimmed by 2 bases and V by 3 bases; bases with no gene match: 4. The CDR3, as DNA: TGCAGCGTTGATCCCGGGACAGCCTACGAGCAGTACTTC. This codes for CSVDPGTAYEQYF.

In its sample, this clonotype was seen once. The chain uses TRBV5-1 and TRBJ2-7, with 7 nucleotides matching TRBD2. Germline-derived CDR1 and CDR2 are SGHRS and YFSETQ. Losses at the gene ends were 6 bases for V and 1 base for J; bases not matched to a gene: 13. CDR3 length: 16 amino acids. The CDR3 loop is CASKHGGAGISYEQYF. CDR3 DNA sequence: TGCGCCAGCAAACACGGGGGAGCGGGAATATCCTACGAGCAGTACTTC.

The chain employs TRBV15 and TRBJ2-2; D possibly corresponds to TRBD2 (6 bases). Trimming pared 8 bases from V and 4 bases from J, leaving 8 bases between. Germline-derived CDR1 and CDR2 are LNHNV and YYDKDF (reference sequence). The CDR3 has 12 residues. The CDR3 loop reads CATEAGTGELFF. CDR3 bases: TGTGCCACCGAAGCGGGCACCGGGGAGCTGTTTTTT.

This clonotype was recorded a few times. The chain combines TRBV7-2 with TRBJ2-5, with D hard to call. This CDR3 region has 13 residues. V lost 2 bases to trimming and J lost 4 bases, with 8 bases between them. Germline-derived CDR1 and CDR2 are SGHTA and FQGNSA. The chain's CDR3 is CASSLNGPETQYF. CDR3 nucleotides: TGTGCCAGCAGCTTAAACGGTCCAGAGACCCAGTACTTC.

The rearrangement joins TRBV3-1 to TRBJ2-1; D gene uncertain. Deletions cut 1 base from V and 9 bases from J, with 10 bases between. The CDR3 is 13 residues long. The germline V gene has CDR1 LGHDT and CDR2 YNNKEL (reference sequence). The CDR3 loop reads CASSQGIVGEQFF. CDR3 coding DNA: TGTGCCAGCAGCCAAGGTATAGTGGGTGAGCAGTTCTTC.

V is TRBV29-1 and J is TRBJ2-1; a possible D gene is TRBD1 (6 bases). The germline V gene encodes CDR1 SQVTM and CDR2 ANQGSEA. Trimming removed 7 bases from V and 10 bases from J, with 17 bases in between. The CDR3 is 12 residues long. The CDR3 protein is CSARTESYEQFF. The DNA for the CDR3 is TGCAGCGCTCGGACAGAAAGCTACGAGCAGTTCTTC.

J is TRBJ1-3 and V is TRBV7-9, with 7 bases matching TRBD1. Per the germline V gene, CDR1 is SEHNR and CDR2 is FQNEAQ (reference sequence). The CDR3 covers 14 residues. Trimming at V came to 1 base and at J to 4 bases, leaving 1 base not matched to a gene. The CDR3 sequence is CASSLEGGGNTIYF. CDR3 sequence (DNA): TGTGCCAGCAGCTTAGAAGGGGGCGGAAACACCATATATTTT. The full variable domain, its missing parts supplied by reference TRBV7-9 and TRBJ1-3, is DTGVSQNPRHKITKRGQNVTFRCDPISEHNRLYWYRQTLGQGPEFLTYFQNEAQLEKSRLLSDRFSAERPKGSFSTLEIQRTEQGDSAMYLCASSLEGGGNTIYFGEGSWLTVV.

This clonotype has a handful of counts. The rearrangement uses TRBV20-1 and TRBJ2-7; D uncertain. V was trimmed by 8 bases and J by 4 bases, leaving 15 bases between them. Germline assignment: CDR1 DFQATT and CDR2 SNEGSKA (reference sequence). This CDR3 is built from 12 residues. The DNA for the CDR3 is TGCAGTTCCCGAGTTAGCTCGTACGAGCAGTACTTC. Translating it yields CSSRVSSYEQYF.

This clonotype showed up just a few times. J is TRBJ2-6 and V is TRBV5-1; 11 positions match TRBD2. This CDR3 is 19 amino acids long. The V and J ends lost 2 bases and 1 base, in that order; junction bases with no gene match: 8. The germline CDR1 and CDR2 sequences are SGHRS and YFSETQ. The CDR3 here is CASSFTVLAGGSGANVLTF. Written as DNA, the CDR3 is TGCGCCAGCAGCTTCACGGTGCTAGCGGGAGGTTCTGGGGCCAACGTCCTGACTTTC.

A remark on this clonotype: Mismatch with germline at one junction end may stem from a read error. V usage is TRBV9 and J usage is TRBJ1-2; 7 bases fit TRBD1. Germline V gene data show CDR1 as SGDLS and CDR2 as YYNGEE. There are 16 residues in the CDR3. In DNA, the CDR3 is TGCGCCAGCAGCGATCGGGACAGTCTTCTTAACTATGGCTACACCTTC. Translation: CASSDRDSLLNYGYTF.